Below are 26 T cell receptor beta chains sequenced from a single sample in a study of Ad26.COV2.S vaccination and SARS-CoV-2 variants (dated by TCRdb to the early 2020s). In light of the paper, this sample's treatment or condition label describes: about 20 received Ad26.COV2.S at low or high dose, single or two shots; roughly 5 received placebo; per-sample allocation not given. Repertoires of vaccine and placebo recipients were sequenced from samples collected on day 63 after the first injection. Library preparation used the immunoSEQ multiplex PCR assay. TCRdb took this table from immuneACCESS and kept in-frame rearrangements with V and J called. Such tables lack part of the clones; where checked against another copy, unresolved V genes explain under half of the gap, and the rest is unexplained. The sample has 400,000 to 500,000 clones on record, roughly 89% of them singletons. The ten largest account for approximately 2.5% of the sample.

The sample consisted of peripheral blood, taken in a trial of Ad26.COV2.S vaccine versus placebo. Source of these receptors: a person between 18 and 60 years old who received the Ad26.COV2.S COVID-19 vaccine or a placebo.

This sequence joins TRBV4-2 and TRBJ1-1, with 8 bases fitting TRBD1. CDR3 length equals 17 residues. J was trimmed by 0 bases and V by 5 bases; bases with no gene match: 11. The germline V gene encodes CDR1 LGHNA and CDR2 YNFKEQ. The CDR3 is CASSVQGGRVMNTEAFF. In DNA form, the CDR3 reads TGTGCCAGCAGCGTACAGGGGGGCAGAGTCATGAACACTGAAGCTTTCTTT.

The chain recombines TRBV12-5 with TRBJ1-2; 11 nucleotides match TRBD1. The CDR3 runs 16 residues. Trimming cost V 0 bases and J 8 bases; bases outside gene matches: 8. Per the germline V gene, CDR1 is LGHNT and CDR2 is FRNRAP. As DNA, the CDR3 is TGTGCTAGTGGTTTGGTTCTCGGACAGGGGGCGCACGGCTACACCTTC. Translation gives CASGLVLGQGAHGYTF.

DNA of the CDR3: TGTGCCACCAGCAGAGCCCGCCCGAACACTGAAGCTTTCTTT. Encoded protein: CATSRARPNTEAFF. V is TRBV15 and J is TRBJ1-1, with D unresolved. CDR3 size: 14 residues. Trimming took 1 base from V and 1 from J, leaving 7 bases between them. Germline lookup yields CDR1 LNHNV and CDR2 YYDKDF (reference sequence).

As concerns this clone: Other nucleotide sequences in the sample specify the same CDR3. As DNA, the CDR3 is TGCGCCAGCAGCCAAGGAGCCTACAATGAGCAGTTCTTC. Amino acids: CASSQGAYNEQFF. The chain combines TRBV4-3 with TRBJ2-1; D gene unclear. Looked up from germline, CDR1 is LGHNA and CDR2 is YSLEER. The CDR3 extends over 13 amino acids. The V end was cut by 1 base, the J end by 2 bases, with 3 bases between.

The rearrangement uses TRBV18 and TRBJ2-7; 7 bases agree with TRBD1. The V segment lost 3 bases and the J segment 1 base; nucleotides outside the gene matches: 6. Germline V lookup: CDR1 KGHSH, CDR2 LQKENI. The CDR3 is 15 residues long. CDR3 DNA: TGTGCCAGCTCACCCCAGGGACAGCTTTCCTACGAGCAGTACTTC. Protein sequence: CASSPQGQLSYEQYF.

The genes are TRBV18 and TRBJ2-6, with D hard to call. This CDR3 has 16 residues. CDR1 KGHSH and CDR2 LQKENI come from the germline V gene. Trimming stripped 3 bases from V and 2 bases from J, with 11 bases between. The CDR3 DNA follows: TGTGCCAGCTCACCTTTCCGAAACCCTGGGGCCAACGTCCTGACTTTC. As protein: CASSPFRNPGANVLTF.

The chain has TRBV9 and TRBJ1-5, with TRBD1 matching over 8 bases. The CDR3 is 15 residues long. CDR1 and CDR2 from the germline V gene are SGDLS and YYNGEE. V gave up 2 bases and J gave up 6 bases; unmatched junction bases: 7. The CDR3 bases are TGTGCCAGCAGCGTCTCAGGGGGCGCGAGTCAGCCCCAGCATTTT. The encoded protein is CASSVSGGASQPQHF.

Comment on this clone: This same CDR3 is encoded by further DNA sequences in the sample. The V gene is TRBV7-2, the J gene TRBJ2-1; a weak D match, TRBD2 (5 bases). CDR1 SGHTA and CDR2 FQGNSA come from the germline V gene. CDR3 length: 13 amino acids. V lost 4 bases and J 2 bases, leaving 6 bases between the germline ends. CDR3 in DNA: TGTGCCAGCAGCTCCGGGACCTACAATGAGCAGTTCTTC. This gives the protein CASSSGTYNEQFF. Looking up the rest from reference TRBV7-2 and TRBJ2-1 gives the full variable domain: GAGVSQSPSNKVTEKGKDVELRCDPISGHTALYWYRQSLGQGLEFLIYFQGNSAPDKSGLPSDRFSAERTGGSVSTLTIQRTQQEDSAVYLCASSSGTYNEQFFGPGTRLTVL.

This clone turned up a few times. CDR3 protein: CASTDRGNTGELFF. The CDR3 coding sequence is TGTGCCAGTACCGACAGGGGAAACACCGGGGAGCTGTTTTTT. This rearrangement joins TRBV19 to TRBJ2-2; 8 positions agree with TRBD1. CDR3 length: 14 amino acids. The germline V gene encodes CDR1 LNHDA and CDR2 SQIVND (reference sequence). J gave up 2 bases and V 7 bases, and 3 bases lay outside the gene matches. Combining the CDR3 with reference TRBV19 and TRBJ2-2 gives the whole variable domain DGGITQSPKYLFRKEGQNVTLSCEQNLNHDAMYWYRQDPGQGLRLIYYSQIVNDFQKGDIAEGYSVSREKKESFPLTVTSAQKNPTAFYLCASTDRGNTGELFFGEGSRLTVL.

The chain combines TRBV19 with TRBJ2-7; D remains ambiguous. Germline lookup yields CDR1 LNHDA and CDR2 SQIVND (reference sequence). V dropped 9 bases and J dropped 2 bases, with 14 bases sitting between them. The CDR3 sequence is 13 residues long. CDR3 sequence: CASNKGETYEQYF. For the CDR3, the DNA is TGTGCCAGCAATAAGGGTGAGACCTACGAGCAGTACTTC.

The CDR3 sequence: CSASRQGGEKLFF. For the CDR3, the DNA is TGCAGTGCTAGTCGTCAGGGTGGGGAAAAACTGTTTTTT. The genes are TRBV20-1 and TRBJ1-4, with D possibly being TRBD1 (5 bases). Germline V gives CDR1 DFQATT, CDR2 SNEGSKA (reference sequence). This CDR3 comprises 13 residues. With 3 bases removed from V and 8 bases from J, the gap between germline ends came to 13 bases.

In the case of this clone: Other DNA sequences of this sample code for an identical CDR3. The chain uses TRBV7-2 and TRBJ1-1; no reliable D call. Per germline, CDR1 SGHTA and CDR2 FQGNSA. The CDR3 spans 15 residues. Between the trimmed V and J ends, which lost 1 base and 0 bases, there was a span of 9 bases. CDR3 sequence: CASSLGAGMNTEAFF. For the CDR3, the DNA is TGTGCCAGCAGCTTAGGCGCAGGAATGAACACTGAAGCTTTCTTT.

The rearrangement joins TRBV11-2 to TRBJ2-2; D is perhaps TRBD2 (6 bases). There are 15 residues in the CDR3. Per germline, CDR1 SGHAT and CDR2 FQNNGV. V shed 5 bases and J shed 5 bases, with 15 bases lying between them. CDR3 sequence (DNA): TGTGCCAGCAGCCCTTGGGGGGTACCGACCGGGGAGCTGTTTTTT. Amino acid sequence: CASSPWGVPTGELFF.

The J gene is TRBJ2-7, the V gene TRBV3-1 (or the pseudogene TRBV3-2); no reliable D call. The CDR3 has 13 residues. V shed 5 bases and J shed 0 bases, with 8 bases lying between them. From germline, CDR1 is LGHDT and CDR2 YNNKEL (reference sequence). As DNA, the CDR3 is TGTGCCAGCAGCTCCCAAATCTCCTACGAGCAGTACTTC. Translation: CASSSQISYEQYF.

The genes are TRBV7-2 and TRBJ2-4; no clear D. CDR1 is SGHTA and CDR2 is FQGNSA in the germline V gene. The V end lost 5 bases, the J end lost 7 bases, and 27 bases lay between the germline ends. This CDR3 spans 18 amino acids. The CDR3 reads CASSLQNVQAPRGNIQYF. In DNA form, the CDR3 reads TGTGCCAGCAGCCTCCAAAACGTCCAAGCCCCCCGTGGGAACATTCAGTACTTC.

The chain uses TRBV19 and TRBJ1-2; D perhaps matches TRBD1 (6 bases). This CDR3 spans 15 amino acids. V was pared by 8 bases and J by 10 bases, with 26 bases between. Germline CDR1 LNHDA, CDR2 SQIVND (reference sequence). CDR3 DNA: TGTGCCAGTCACCCGCTGGCCGACAGGAGGAGAGTCTACACCTTC. It codes for CASHPLADRRRVYTF.

This clone was observed a handful of times. This chain uses TRBV6-2 or TRBV6-3 with TRBJ2-1; 9 bases line up with TRBD2. J was trimmed by 0 bases and V by 6 bases; bases with no gene match: 12. The CDR3 has 18 residues. CDR1 and CDR2 from the germline V gene are MNHEY and SVGEGT. The CDR3 DNA reads as TGTGCCAGCAGCGCCATCTCTCGGCGGGGGGGCTCCTACAATGAGCAGTTCTTC. Translated: CASSAISRRGGSYNEQFF.

The rearrangement links TRBV4-2 to TRBJ1-2, with a possible D match to TRBD1 (5 bases). The CDR3 sequence is 12 residues long. V lost 5 bases to trimming and J lost 6 bases, with 10 bases between them. The germline gives CDR1 LGHNA, CDR2 YNFKEQ. CDR3 sequence reads: CASSNLGDGYTF. The CDR3 DNA reads as TGTGCCAGCAGCAACCTGGGGGATGGCTACACCTTC.

The chain recombines TRBV5-5 with TRBJ1-2; D is possibly TRBD1 (5 bases). Trimming cost V 2 bases and J 4 bases, with 15 bases left between them. The CDR3 covers 15 residues. CDR1 SGHKS and CDR2 YYEKEE come from the germline V gene (reference sequence). The CDR3 region is CASSFGGSLAYGYTF. In DNA form, the CDR3 reads TGTGCCAGCAGCTTTGGGGGTTCCCTCGCCTATGGCTACACCTTC.

This clone appeared once. V usage is TRBV10-3 and J usage is TRBJ1-1; a possible D gene is TRBD1 (6 bases). In germline, CDR1 is ENHRY, CDR2 SYGVKD. The CDR3 sequence is 16 residues long. The ends were cut back, 2 bases at V and 3 bases at J, with 16 bases in the middle. The CDR3 DNA follows: TGTGCCATCAGTGAGGGGGGCAGCAGGGGATACACTGAAGCTTTCTTT. Encoded protein: CAISEGGSRGYTEAFF.

Of note for this clone: An end of the junction does not agree with germline; a read error may underlie this. The V and J genes are TRBV10-3 and TRBJ1-2; 7 bases are a match to TRBD1. Germline CDR1 is ENHRY and CDR2 is SYGVKD. This CDR3 has 13 residues. For the CDR3, the DNA is TGTGCCATCAGCCCTGAGGGGGCCCGGGGCTACATCTTC. It yields the protein CAISPEGARGYIF.

The J gene is TRBJ1-4, the V gene TRBV20-1, with D perhaps matching TRBD1 (5 bases). Germline CDR1 reads DFQATT; CDR2 reads SNEGSKA (reference sequence). This CDR3 has 11 amino acids. CDR3 DNA sequence: TGCAGGGGGGGGAATTGGGAAAAACTGTTTTTT. Its protein product is CRGGNWEKLFF.

This clone was observed once. This chain joins TRBV6-5 and TRBJ1-2; 9 bases map to TRBD1. The CDR3 extends over 15 amino acids. V was pared by 6 bases and J by 5 bases, with 10 bases of the junction left unmatched. Germline V gene lookup returns CDR1 MNHEY and CDR2 SVGAGI. The CDR3 bases are TGTGCCAGCAGCCCACCGGGACAGGGATGGTATGGCTACACCTTC. It codes for CASSPPGQGWYGYTF.

The chain has TRBV5-1 and TRBJ1-4; D uncertain. Germline V gene sequence: CDR1 SGHRS, CDR2 YFSETQ. The CDR3 totals 16 residues. V shed 0 bases and J shed 0 bases, with 9 bases lying between them. CDR3 sequence: CASSLGTVATNEKLFF. In DNA, the CDR3 is TGCGCCAGCAGCTTGGGGACCGTAGCAACTAATGAAAAACTGTTTTTT.

The rearrangement joins TRBV7-2 to TRBJ1-5; 7 nucleotides match TRBD1. Germline V gene lookup returns CDR1 SGHTA and CDR2 FQGNSA. CDR3 length equals 15 residues. J gave up 2 bases and V 5 bases, and 6 bases lay outside the gene matches. In DNA form, the CDR3 reads TGTGCCAGCAGCGACGACAGGGCCGGCAATCAGCCCCAGCATTTT. This encodes CASSDDRAGNQPQHF. Filled out from reference TRBV7-2 and TRBJ1-5, the complete variable domain reads GAGVSQSPSNKVTEKGKDVELRCDPISGHTALYWYRQSLGQGLEFLIYFQGNSAPDKSGLPSDRFSAERTGGSVSTLTIQRTQQEDSAVYLCASSDDRAGNQPQHFGDGTRLSIL.

V usage is TRBV2 and J usage is TRBJ1-1; possible D gene TRBD1, 5 bases. V lost 4 bases and J 9 bases, leaving 15 bases between the germline ends. The CDR3 spans 13 residues. CDR1 and CDR2 from the germline V gene are SNHLY and FYNNEI. The CDR3: CASSVQGRSKAFF. Here the CDR3 DNA reads TGTGCCAGCAGTGTTCAGGGCCGATCCAAAGCTTTCTTT.